The rows below give T cell receptor beta chains drawn from one sample of a study of long-term antiretroviral therapy in people with HIV. TCRdb keeps only in-frame clones here, not all; method: immunoSEQ multiplex PCR. The repertoire includes approximately 28,000 clones, 95% of them detected once, and roughly 8% sits in the top ten. Sequences were derived from unsorted PBMCs, sampled 5.3 years after starting antiretroviral therapy. The origin of the receptors is a man aged 25-45 years with HIV. Both conserved end residues are part of each CDR3. The order of the fields is D gene, J gene, clone size, V gene, CDR3 length, CDR3 DNA, CDR3 protein. D genes are given only for firm matches. Rows give clone size only sometimes, using once, few, many, or a class for an expanded clone.

d_gene: TRBD1
j_gene: TRBJ1-6
abundance: once
v_gene: TRBV6-1
len: 14
CDR3nt: TGTGCCAGCAGTGAACTAGGGGGCCGTTCACCCCTCCACTTT
CDR3aa: CASSELGGRSPLHF

d_gene: .
j_gene: TRBJ2-1
abundance: .
v_gene: TRBV6-6
len: 12
CDR3nt: TGTGCCAGCAGCCTACAAGCCGAACGGCAGTTCTTC
CDR3aa: CASSLQAERQFF

d_gene: .
j_gene: TRBJ1-1
abundance: .
v_gene: TRBV2
len: 12
CDR3nt: TGTGCCAGCATTCCCCAGGGGACTGAAGCTTTCTTT
CDR3aa: CASIPQGTEAFF

d_gene: .
j_gene: TRBJ1-3
abundance: .
v_gene: TRBV6-1
len: 15
CDR3nt: TGTGCCAGCAGTGAAGCAGGGGCGCCTGGAAACACCATATATTTT
CDR3aa: CASSEAGAPGNTIYF

d_gene: .
j_gene: TRBJ2-3
abundance: .
v_gene: TRBV6-5
len: 14
CDR3nt: TGTGCCAGCGGTGGCAGAATTAGCACAGATACGCAGTATTTT
CDR3aa: CASGGRISTDTQYF

d_gene: TRBD1
j_gene: TRBJ2-6
abundance: .
v_gene: TRBV19
len: 15
CDR3nt: TGTGCCAGTAGTTTCGACAGGGCTGGGGCCAACGTCCTGACTTTC
CDR3aa: CASSFDRAGANVLTF

d_gene: .
j_gene: TRBJ1-6
abundance: .
v_gene: TRBV5-6
len: 15
CDR3nt: TGTGCCAGCAGCTTGGCCCGACAGTATAATTCACCCCTCCACTTT
CDR3aa: CASSLARQYNSPLHF

d_gene: .
j_gene: TRBJ2-1
abundance: .
v_gene: TRBV28
len: 18
CDR3nt: TGTGCCAGCAGGGATTCCGGACTACTGGGGGGAATGAGCAATGAGCAGTTCTTC
CDR3aa: CASRDSGLLGGMSNEQFF

d_gene: TRBD2
j_gene: TRBJ2-1
abundance: .
v_gene: TRBV5-4
len: 16
CDR3nt: TGTGCCAGCAGTCGGCCGGGACTAGCGGGTGACAATGAGCAGTTCTTC
CDR3aa: CASSRPGLAGDNEQFF

d_gene: TRBD2
j_gene: TRBJ2-5
abundance: once
v_gene: TRBV5-5
len: 13
CDR3nt: TGTGCCAGCAGCTTAGCGGGGACAGAGACCCAGTACTTC
CDR3aa: CASSLAGTETQYF

d_gene: .
j_gene: TRBJ2-1
abundance: .
v_gene: TRBV4-2
len: 15
CDR3nt: TGTGCCAGCAGCCAAGAACGGTCAGCGAGTAATGAGCAGTTCTTC
CDR3aa: CASSQERSASNEQFF

d_gene: TRBD2
j_gene: TRBJ2-3
abundance: few
v_gene: TRBV13
len: 14
CDR3nt: TGTGCCAGCAGCTTAGGGCGGGGGACAGATACGCAGTATTTT
CDR3aa: CASSLGRGTDTQYF

d_gene: TRBD2
j_gene: TRBJ2-5
abundance: .
v_gene: TRBV2
len: 15
CDR3nt: TGTGCCAGCAGGAAAGGGACTAGCGTTCAAGAGACCCAGTACTTC
CDR3aa: CASRKGTSVQETQYF

d_gene: .
j_gene: TRBJ1-1
abundance: .
v_gene: TRBV6-6
len: 15
CDR3nt: TGTGCCAGCAGTTCCCTCGGACGGACGAACACTGAAGCTTTCTTT
CDR3aa: CASSSLGRTNTEAFF

d_gene: .
j_gene: TRBJ2-7
abundance: .
v_gene: TRBV13
len: 15
CDR3nt: TGTGCCAGCAGCTTAGGTGATAGACCCTCCTACGAGCAGTACTTC
CDR3aa: CASSLGDRPSYEQYF

d_gene: .
j_gene: TRBJ2-1
abundance: .
v_gene: TRBV19
len: 15
CDR3nt: TGTGCCAGTAGGAGGGACGGTAGCTCCTACAATGAGCAGTTCTTC
CDR3aa: CASRRDGSSYNEQFF

d_gene: .
j_gene: TRBJ2-5
abundance: .
v_gene: TRBV5-1
len: 16
CDR3nt: TGCGCCAGCAGCAGATCCTCCGCGGGGATGCAGGAGACCCAGTACTTC
CDR3aa: CASSRSSAGMQETQYF

d_gene: .
j_gene: TRBJ2-2
abundance: .
v_gene: TRBV4-3
len: 18
CDR3nt: TGCGCCAGCAGCCAAGTTATTGGGGCAGAACTAAACACCGGGGAGCTGTTTTTT
CDR3aa: CASSQVIGAELNTGELFF

d_gene: TRBD2
j_gene: TRBJ2-1
abundance: .
v_gene: TRBV19
len: 13
CDR3nt: TGTGCCAGTAGTAGGGGAGGGCCGGATGAGCAGTTCTTC
CDR3aa: CASSRGGPDEQFF

d_gene: .
j_gene: TRBJ1-2
abundance: .
v_gene: TRBV6-5
len: 13
CDR3nt: TGTGCCAGCAGCTTCGGTCCTAACTATGGCTACACCTTC
CDR3aa: CASSFGPNYGYTF

d_gene: TRBD1
j_gene: TRBJ2-2
abundance: .
v_gene: TRBV5-8
len: 16
CDR3nt: TGTGCCAGCAGCACCCGACAGGGGGCTTACACCGGGGAGCTGTTTTTT
CDR3aa: CASSTRQGAYTGELFF

d_gene: TRBD2
j_gene: TRBJ2-7
abundance: .
v_gene: TRBV30
len: 14
CDR3nt: TGTGCCTGGAGTGTACGCAGGGAGGGAAGCGAGCAGTACTTC
CDR3aa: CAWSVRREGSEQYF

d_gene: .
j_gene: TRBJ1-2
abundance: .
v_gene: TRBV6-1
len: 13
CDR3nt: TGTGCCAGCAGCCCCCTAGGGCACTATGGCTACACCTTC
CDR3aa: CASSPLGHYGYTF

d_gene: .
j_gene: TRBJ2-2
abundance: .
v_gene: TRBV2
len: 14
CDR3nt: TGTGCCAGCAGTGCGAACGCGAACACCGGGGAGCTGTTTTTT
CDR3aa: CASSANANTGELFF

d_gene: TRBD1
j_gene: TRBJ1-5
abundance: .
v_gene: TRBV6-5
len: 14
CDR3nt: TGTGCCAGCAGCCGACAGGGGGGAAATCAGCCCCAGCATTTT
CDR3aa: CASSRQGGNQPQHF

d_gene: .
j_gene: TRBJ2-5
abundance: .
v_gene: TRBV10-3
len: 11
CDR3nt: TGTGCCATCAGTTCACTAGAGACCCAGTACTTC
CDR3aa: CAISSLETQYF

d_gene: TRBD1
j_gene: TRBJ2-2
abundance: once
v_gene: TRBV9
len: 17
CDR3nt: TGTGCCAGCAGCGCAGAGCCCGGGACAGAATACACCGGGGAGCTGTTTTTT
CDR3aa: CASSAEPGTEYTGELFF

d_gene: TRBD1
j_gene: TRBJ1-5
abundance: .
v_gene: TRBV19
len: 16
CDR3nt: TGTGCCAGTAGTAAAGGACAGGGTACGGTCGCTCAGCCCCAGCATTTT
CDR3aa: CASSKGQGTVAQPQHF

d_gene: .
j_gene: TRBJ2-2
abundance: .
v_gene: TRBV6-6
len: 14
CDR3nt: TGTGCCACCAAAGTACTAGCGAACACCGGGGAGCTGTTTTTT
CDR3aa: CATKVLANTGELFF

d_gene: .
j_gene: TRBJ1-5
abundance: .
v_gene: TRBV5-4
len: 14
CDR3nt: TGTGCCAGCAGCTTGGGGGGGGCCAATCAGCCCCAGCATTTT
CDR3aa: CASSLGGANQPQHF

d_gene: .
j_gene: TRBJ2-3
abundance: .
v_gene: TRBV19
len: 13
CDR3nt: TGTGCCAGTAGTTCCGGACAGTTTGGTACGCAGTATTTT
CDR3aa: CASSSGQFGTQYF

d_gene: .
j_gene: TRBJ1-2
abundance: .
v_gene: TRBV2
len: 16
CDR3nt: TGTGCCAGCAGTGAGGGAGGGGCCAGGGTGGATTATGGCTACACCTTC
CDR3aa: CASSEGGARVDYGYTF

d_gene: TRBD1
j_gene: TRBJ2-2
abundance: .
v_gene: TRBV5-4
len: 15
CDR3nt: TGTGCCAGCAGCTCAACGACAGGGGGTTCCGGGGAGCTGTTTTTT
CDR3aa: CASSSTTGGSGELFF